A single sample is the source of the 16 T cell receptor beta chains below, sequenced in a study of neurological immune-mediated disorders. One entry per CDR3 protein results from TCRdb running MiXCR on the 5' RACE reads. The sample yields tens of thousands of distinct CDR3 sequences, about 14% seen once. Sequencing was done on a sample of PBMCs. Source of these receptors: a woman in her forties or fifties with HTLV-1-associated myelopathy (HAM/TSP).

The sample holds many counts of this clonotype. The V gene is TRBV12-3 or TRBV12-4, the J gene TRBJ2-1; weak D call: TRBD2 (5 bases). V dropped 5 bases and J dropped 0 bases, with 14 bases sitting between them. This CDR3 region has 16 residues. CDR3 protein: CASSLGLGSSYNEQFF. CDR3 nucleotide sequence: TGTGCCAGCAGTCTAGGATTAGGGAGCTCCTACAATGAGCAGTTCTTC.

This clonotype was found many times. The CDR3 loop reads CASSPRGMEFNQPQHF. The CDR3 nucleotides are TGTGCCAGCAGCCCCAGGGGAATGGAGTTCAATCAGCCCCAGCATTTT. The gene calls are TRBV4-2 and TRBJ1-5; possibly TRBD1 for D (6 bases). The CDR3 is 16 amino acids. Germline CDR1 LGHNA, CDR2 YNFKEQ. V was pared by 4 bases and J by 3 bases, with 16 bases between.

Points on this clonotype: This may be a read error, as it is one base from a much larger clone. The chain recombines TRBV3-1 with TRBJ1-1; D gene ambiguous. Looked up from germline, CDR1 is LGHDT and CDR2 is YNNKEL (reference sequence). This CDR3 has 16 amino acids. CDR3 sequence: CVSSHPRPSTNTEAFF. The CDR3 coding sequence is TGTGTCAGCAGCCACCCGAGGCCAAGCACGAACACTGAAGCTTTCTTT.

This clonotype was counted at least ten times. The chain uses TRBV7-2 and TRBJ1-5; a possible D gene is TRBD1 (6 bases). Germline lookup yields CDR1 SGHTA and CDR2 FQGNSA. CDR3 length equals 15 residues. Trimming took off 5 bases at V and 5 bases at J, with 16 bases between the two ends. The CDR3 protein is CASSRGPGAYQPQHF. CDR3 coding DNA: TGTGCCAGCAGCCGAGGCCCAGGGGCGTATCAGCCCCAGCATTTT.

This clonotype came up many times. The rearrangement links TRBV7-6 to TRBJ1-6; D not certain. Germline loops: CDR1 SGHVS, CDR2 FNYEAQ. This CDR3 is built from 15 residues. V dropped 5 bases and J dropped 5 bases, with 13 bases sitting between them. CDR3 coding DNA: TGTGCCAGCAGCCCTTTATCAGGCAATAATTCACCCCTCCACTTT. Its protein is CASSPLSGNNSPLHF.

This clonotype was counted between two and nine times. A read error may explain this, as a much larger clone is one base away. J is TRBJ2-7 and V is TRBV18; TRBD2 matches 7 bases. The germline gives CDR1 KGHSH, CDR2 LQKENI. The CDR3 sequence is 15 residues long. CDR3 nucleotide sequence: TGTGCCAACTCACCCGACGCCAGGGAGGGTTTGGAGCAGTACTTC. Translation gives CANSPDAREGLEQYF.

This clonotype was seen at least ten times. This chain uses TRBV20-1 with TRBJ2-1; 8 nucleotides line up with TRBD2. Germline CDR1 and CDR2: DFQATT and SNEGSKA (reference sequence). This CDR3 has 15 amino acids. Germline trimming cut 1 base from V and 4 bases from J; bases unmatched to any gene: 6. CDR3 protein: CSARVGRGGYNEQFF. The CDR3 DNA reads TGCAGTGCTAGAGTTGGTCGGGGGGGATACAATGAGCAGTTCTTC.

In this sample, this clonotype turned up many times. The rearrangement joins TRBV10-3 to TRBJ1-1; 9 bases align to TRBD1. Germline V gene lookup returns CDR1 ENHRY and CDR2 SYGVKD. The V segment lost 7 bases and the J segment 7 bases; nucleotides outside the gene matches: 10. The CDR3 consists of 14 residues. This CDR3 reads CAITPGQGEYEAFF. The CDR3 DNA follows: TGTGCCATCACCCCGGGACAGGGAGAATATGAAGCTTTCTTT.

This clonotype was detected many times. The chain couples TRBV7-2 to TRBJ1-4; a weak D match, TRBD1 (5 bases). The germline CDR1 and CDR2 sequences are SGHTA and FQGNSA. V shed 1 base and J shed 8 bases, with 17 bases lying between them. The CDR3 totals 16 residues. The CDR3: CASSLEYFRRGEKLFF. The CDR3 nucleotides are TGTGCCAGCAGCTTAGAATATTTTAGACGGGGGGAAAAACTGTTTTTT.

In this sample, this clonotype turned up many times. V usage is TRBV3-1 and J usage is TRBJ2-3; weak D call: TRBD1 (5 bases). Germline V gene lookup returns CDR1 LGHDT and CDR2 YNNKEL (reference sequence). The V and J ends lost 4 bases and 0 bases respectively, with 8 bases between them. The CDR3 totals 14 residues. CDR3 region: CASSLQGSTDTQYF. In DNA form, the CDR3 reads TGTGCCAGCAGCCTGCAGGGTAGCACAGATACGCAGTATTTT.

This clonotype was observed at least ten times. V and J are TRBV15 and TRBJ1-5; 9 bases fit TRBD1. The CDR3 has 16 amino acids. V lost 1 base, J lost 3 bases, and 4 bases stayed unmatched. Germline V gene data show CDR1 as LNHNV and CDR2 as YYDKDF (reference sequence). CDR3 bases: TGTGCCACCAGCAGAGGTGGACAGGGGATCAATCAGCCCCAGCATTTT. This sequence encodes CATSRGGQGINQPQHF.

This clonotype occurred many times. V usage is TRBV29-1 and J usage is TRBJ1-2, with unresolved D. Trimming left V 7 bases short and J 6 bases short, with 21 bases between. CDR3 length equals 14 residues. Germline-derived CDR1 and CDR2 are SQVTM and ANQGSEA. The DNA for the CDR3 is TGCAGCGCCTCCCCCGATGAGAGGGTTGATGGCTACACCTTC. This codes for CSASPDERVDGYTF. Looking up the rest from reference TRBV29-1 and TRBJ1-2 gives the full variable domain: SAVISQKPSRDICQRGTSLTIQCQVDSQVTMMFWYRQQPGQSLTLIATANQGSEATYESGFVIDKFPISRPNLTFSTLTVSNMSPEDSSIYLCSASPDERVDGYTFGSGTRLTVV.

This clonotype has a count of ten or more. The rearrangement uses TRBV3-1 and TRBJ2-2; D gene uncertain. The CDR3 loop spans 14 amino acids. Germline V CDR1 and CDR2: LGHDT, YNNKEL (reference sequence). The V end was cut by 2 bases, the J end by 4 bases, with 8 bases between. The CDR3 DNA sequence: TGTGCCAGCAGCCAAATGCAGACCACCGGGGAGCTGTTTTTT. This sequence encodes CASSQMQTTGELFF. The full variable domain, rest sourced from reference TRBV3-1 and TRBJ2-2, is DTAVSQTPKYLVTQMGNDKSIKCEQNLGHDTMYWYKQDSKKFLKIMFSYNNKELIINETVPNRFSPKSPDKAHLNLHINSLELGDSAVYFCASSQMQTTGELFFGEGSRLTVL.

V is TRBV2 and J is TRBJ2-4; D might be TRBD1 or TRBD2, each matching 5 bases. Between the trimmed V and J ends, which lost 4 bases and 2 bases, there was a span of 15 bases. The length of the CDR3 is 16 residues. CDR1 and CDR2 from the germline V gene are SNHLY and FYNNEI. CDR3 nucleotides: TGTGCCAGCAGTGCCGTGGGGGTGGTCTCCAAAAACATTCAGTACTTC. Translated, it gives CASSAVGVVSKNIQYF.

This clonotype has more than one count but fewer than ten. CDR3 residues: CASNSASGGGPREQYF. CDR3 DNA: TGTGCCAGCAACTCCGCTAGCGGGGGGGGCCCGCGGGAGCAGTACTTC. The chain employs TRBV28 and TRBJ2-7; TRBD2 agrees at 12 bases. Germline-derived CDR1 and CDR2 are MDHEN and SYDVKM. The CDR3 has 16 amino acids. V lost 7 bases to trimming and J lost 7 bases; unmatched junction nucleotides: 14.

This clonotype was seen many times. The chain carries TRBV6-5 and TRBJ2-2; perhaps TRBD2 as D (5 bases). V was pared by 5 bases and J by 7 bases, with 17 bases between. The CDR3 covers 15 residues. CDR1 MNHEY and CDR2 SVGAGI come from the germline V gene. The CDR3 loop reads CASSNSWTGNGELFF. For the CDR3, the DNA is TGTGCCAGCAGTAATTCTTGGACGGGAAACGGGGAGCTGTTTTTT.